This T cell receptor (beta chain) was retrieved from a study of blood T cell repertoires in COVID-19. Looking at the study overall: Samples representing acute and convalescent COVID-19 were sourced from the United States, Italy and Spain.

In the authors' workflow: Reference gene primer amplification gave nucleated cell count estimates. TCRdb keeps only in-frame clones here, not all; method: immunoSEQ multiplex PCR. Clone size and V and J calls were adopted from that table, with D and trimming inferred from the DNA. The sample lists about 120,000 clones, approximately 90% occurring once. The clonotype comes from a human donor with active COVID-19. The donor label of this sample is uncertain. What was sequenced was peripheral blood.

CDR3 sequence reads: CASSLSGGNYNEQFF. The CDR3 bases are TGTGCCAGCAGCTTGAGCGGGGGCAACTACAATGAGCAGTTCTTC. The V call is TRBV5-8, the J call TRBJ2-1; 8 nucleotides agree with TRBD2. V shed 1 base and J 3 bases; nucleotides not matched to a gene: 3. Per the germline V gene, CDR1 is SGHTS and CDR2 is YDEGEE. The CDR3 runs 15 residues.